The 17 T cell receptor beta chains below all came from one sample that was sequenced in a study of T cells in Graves' hyperthyroidism and ophthalmopathy. TCR beta CDR3 region amplification was performed from RNA transcripts. RT-PCR in the first round (using the HTBI primer set) targeted the TCR CDR3. TCRdb independently ran MiXCR on the multiplex PCR reads; one entry per CDR3 protein. The repertoire has about 300,000 distinct CDR3 sequences, roughly a fifth of them found once; the top ten carry roughly 40%. Input material: blood. These receptors all come from a man aged 50 to 60 with Graves' ophthalmopathy.

Many counts were recorded for this clonotype. Here the CDR3 DNA reads TGCGCCAGCACCCGAAACGGTGTCCGGGGCGAGAGGCGCTATCGGATTAGCACAGATACGCAGTATTTT. Encoded protein: CASTRNGVRGERRYRISTDTQYF. This chain links TRBV10-1 with TRBJ2-3, with D perhaps TRBD1 or TRBD2 (5 bases each). V was trimmed by 7 bases and J by 0 bases, leaving 38 bases between them. Germline V lookup: CDR1 WNHNN, CDR2 SYGVQD (reference sequence). The CDR3 runs 23 residues.

The V call is TRBV27, the J call TRBJ1-6; 9 positions match TRBD1. The CDR3 consists of 16 residues. The V gene end was trimmed by 7 bases and the J gene end by 4 bases; junction bases not matched to a gene: 8. From germline, CDR1 is MNHEY and CDR2 SMNVEV (reference sequence). CDR3: CASNPTDRGYNSPLHF. CDR3 nucleotide sequence: TGTGCCAGCAATCCAACGGACAGGGGTTATAATTCACCCCTCCACTTT.

V is TRBV20-1 and J is TRBJ2-6; 13 positions agree with TRBD2. The CDR3 consists of 20 residues. Germline V gene data show CDR1 as DFQATT and CDR2 as SNEGSKA (reference sequence). V shed 6 bases and J 2 bases; nucleotides not matched to a gene: 16. CDR3 loop: CSAFAHQTSGRRTGANVLTF. CDR3 sequence (DNA): TGCAGTGCCTTCGCCCATCAGACTAGCGGGAGGAGGACTGGGGCCAACGTCCTGACTTTC.

The chain uses TRBV6-2 or TRBV6-3 and TRBJ1-2; the D is unclear. The CDR3 covers 13 residues. Germline CDR1 is MNHEY and CDR2 is SVGEGT. V shed 2 bases and J shed 2 bases, with 6 bases lying between them. CDR3 residues: CASSYEDNYGYTF. In nucleotides, the CDR3 is TGTGCCAGCAGTTACGAAGACAACTATGGCTACACCTTC.

This clonotype came up many times. This chain connects TRBV6-1 to TRBJ2-5; D may match TRBD1 or TRBD2 (5 bases each). Germline CDR1 reads MNHNS; CDR2 reads SASEGT. The CDR3 is 15 residues long. The V end lost 5 bases, the J end lost 4 bases, and 17 bases lay between the germline ends. The CDR3 is CASSNTVGTGETQYF. The DNA of the CDR3 is TGTGCCAGCAGTAACACGGTGGGGACCGGAGAGACCCAGTACTTC.

This clonotype was found a few times. The chain employs TRBV20-1 and TRBJ2-7; maybe TRBD2 (5 bases). V dropped 3 bases and J dropped 0 bases, with 9 bases sitting between them. The CDR3 covers 13 residues. Germline-derived CDR1 and CDR2 are DFQATT and SNEGSKA (reference sequence). The CDR3 region has the DNA TGCAGTGCTAGTGACGGGGACTCCTACGAGCAGTACTTC. Protein sequence: CSASDGDSYEQYF.

This clonotype was observed a handful of times. CDR3 sequence reads: CSARAGEGRGSPLHF. CDR3 nucleotides: TGCAGTGCTAGGGCTGGGGAAGGGCGTGGTTCACCCCTCCACTTT. The J gene is TRBJ1-6, the V gene TRBV20-1; no clear D. The CDR3 consists of 15 residues. The ends were cut back, 3 bases at V and 9 bases at J, with 18 bases in the middle. Germline values: CDR1 DFQATT, CDR2 SNEGSKA (reference sequence).

The sample holds a few counts of this clonotype. In nucleotides, the CDR3 is TGCGCCAGCAGCCAAGATCGGTTACGGGGAGAGACCCAGTACTTC. This sequence encodes CASSQDRLRGETQYF. The chain is built from TRBV4-1 and TRBJ2-5; the D gene is possibly TRBD2 (5 bases). V was shortened by 0 bases and J by 4 bases, with 12 bases between the two germline ends. CDR1 is MGHRA, CDR2 YSYEKL, per germline. This CDR3 region has 15 residues.

This clonotype has a count of ten or more. The chain links TRBV30 to TRBJ2-5, with TRBD2 identical over 10 bases. V shed 4 bases and J 4 bases; nucleotides not matched to a gene: 6. CDR3 length: 14 residues. Germline CDR1 and CDR2: GTSNPN and SVGIG (reference sequence). CDR3 loop: CAWTSGSVGETQYF. CDR3 nucleotides: TGTGCCTGGACTAGCGGGAGTGTGGGAGAGACCCAGTACTTC. Looking up the rest from reference TRBV30 and TRBJ2-5 gives the full variable domain: SQTIHQWPATLVQPVGSPLSLECTVEGTSNPNLYWYRQAAGRGLQLLFYSVGIGQISSEVPQNLSASRPQDRQFILSSKKLLLSDSGFYLCAWTSGSVGETQYFGPGTRLLVL.

The gene calls are TRBV20-1 and TRBJ2-5; D is unclear. Germline CDR1 and CDR2: DFQATT and SNEGSKA (reference sequence). V dropped 4 bases and J dropped 3 bases, with 0 bases sitting between them. This CDR3 is 9 amino acids long. DNA of the CDR3: TGCAGTGCTAAAGAGACCCAGTACTTC. Translation gives CSAKETQYF.

This clonotype was counted many times. This rearrangement joins TRBV7-3 to TRBJ2-2; possible D gene TRBD1, 5 bases. Trimming removed 3 bases at V and 5 bases at J, with 7 bases between. The germline gives CDR1 SGHTA, CDR2 FQGTGA. This CDR3 contains 13 residues. The CDR3 protein is CASSFTGTGELFF. CDR3 nucleotide sequence: TGTGCCAGCAGCTTCACAGGAACCGGGGAGCTGTTTTTT. The full variable domain, in which reference TRBV7-3 and TRBJ2-2 provide the parts outside the CDR3, is GAGVSQTPSNKVTEKGKYVELRCDPISGHTALYWYRQSLGQGPEFLIYFQGTGAADDSGLPNDRFFAVRPEGSVSTLKIQRTERGDSAVYLCASSFTGTGELFFGEGSRLTVL.

For this clonotype: A clone one base away is much larger, so this may be a read error. The chain employs TRBV28 and TRBJ2-7, with D tentatively TRBD2 (5 bases). CDR3 length: 12 residues. Germline CDR1 reads MDHEN; CDR2 reads SYDVKM. With 3 bases removed from V and 4 bases from J, the gap between germline ends came to 7 bases. The CDR3 nucleotides are TGTGCCAGCAGTTTGACTATGTACGAGCAGTACTTC. Residues: CASSLTMYEQYF.

This clonotype was picked up many times. This chain links TRBV24-1 with TRBJ1-2; D may be TRBD1 (6 bases). The CDR3 loop spans 13 amino acids. Germline CDR1 reads KGHDR; CDR2 reads SFDVKD. V was cut by 3 bases and J by 4 bases, with 8 bases left in between. CDR3 in amino acids: CATSDTTGYGYTF. CDR3 DNA: TGTGCCACCAGTGATACGACAGGCTATGGCTACACCTTC.

This clonotype has ten or more counts. The chain combines TRBV5-1 with TRBJ2-1, with 9 bases aligning to TRBD2. This CDR3 is built from 16 residues. CDR1 and CDR2 (germline): SGHRS, YFSETQ. V lost 3 bases to trimming and J lost 5 bases; unmatched junction nucleotides: 9. Written as DNA, the CDR3 is TGCGCCAGCAGCTACCTGACTAGCGGACGCGACAATGAGCAGTTCTTC. The encoded protein is CASSYLTSGRDNEQFF.

The table lists this clonotype with many counts. This rearrangement joins TRBV28 to TRBJ1-1; D remains unclear. Germline assignment: CDR1 MDHEN and CDR2 SYDVKM. Between the trimmed V and J ends, which lost 2 bases and 1 base, there was a span of 8 bases. CDR3 length: 14 residues. CDR3 protein: CASSLIAGNTEAFF. In nucleotides, the CDR3 is TGTGCCAGCAGTTTAATAGCCGGGAACACTGAAGCTTTCTTT.

This clonotype has a count of ten or more. The chain employs TRBV5-8 and TRBJ2-3; no clear D. The germline CDR1 and CDR2 sequences are SGHTS and YDEGEE. Trimming removed 1 base from V and 0 bases from J, with 9 bases in between. The CDR3 runs to 15 residues. CDR3 loop: CASSLMGSSTDTQYF. CDR3 DNA: TGTGCCAGCAGCTTGATGGGTTCTAGCACAGATACGCAGTATTTT.

There are many counts of this clonotype. The V gene is TRBV5-1, the J gene TRBJ2-5; TRBD2 matches 13 bases. CDR1 and CDR2 from the germline V gene are SGHRS and YFSETQ. Trimming removed 4 bases from V and 2 bases from J; junction bases left unmatched: 11. The CDR3 extends over 18 amino acids. The CDR3 loop is CASSGGTSGIGRQETQYF. CDR3 DNA: TGCGCCAGCAGCGGGGGGACTAGCGGGATTGGCCGGCAAGAGACCCAGTACTTC.